These 25 T cell receptor beta chains came from one sample sequenced in a study of OX40 agonist ivuxolimab in advanced cancers. Produced via immunoSEQ multiplex PCR; TCRdb's table is partial and in-frame only. The sample consists of tens of thousands of clones, more than 75% of them appearing once. This sample comprised CD4+ or CD8+ T cells sorted from blood, obtained in a trial of the OX40 agonist ivuxolimab. Receptor source: an adult with an advanced solid tumor such as melanoma, head and neck, liver or kidney cancer.

The V gene is TRBV28, the J gene TRBJ1-1; tentatively, D is TRBD1 (6 bases). Trimming took 10 bases from V and 5 from J, leaving 20 bases between them. CDR1 and CDR2 from the germline V gene are MDHEN and SYDVKM. There are 14 residues in the CDR3. The CDR3 DNA reads TGTGCCACCCTCCTAGACAGGCCTTATACTGAAGCTTTCTTT. Amino acid sequence: CATLLDRPYTEAFF.

Note on this clone: The same CDR3 also results from other DNA sequences found in this sample. This chain links TRBV30 with TRBJ2-3; D is uncertain. The length of the CDR3 is 13 residues. In germline, CDR1 is GTSNPN, CDR2 SVGIG (reference sequence). Trimming left V 0 bases short and J 4 bases short, with 8 bases between. In DNA form, the CDR3 reads TGTGCCTGGAGTGTAAGGTCAGCAGATACGCAGTATTTT. Amino acids: CAWSVRSADTQYF.

The chain couples TRBV2 to TRBJ2-7, with D perhaps matching TRBD1 (5 bases). The CDR3 extends over 12 amino acids. Trimming cost V 7 bases and J 8 bases, with 15 bases left between them. The germline gives CDR1 SNHLY, CDR2 FYNNEI. The CDR3 coding sequence is TGTGCCAGCAAGGGGCCTCCTGGGCAGCAGTACTTC. Protein product: CASKGPPGQQYF.

The chain uses TRBV12-5 and TRBJ2-7; 8 positions match TRBD1. Germline V lookup: CDR1 LGHNT, CDR2 FRNRAP. CDR3 size: 17 residues. V was clipped by 9 bases and J by 3 bases; unmatched bases: 19. Here the CDR3 DNA reads TGTGCTAGCGGACTTCAGAGGGACGGACAGGGAGGCTACGAGCAGTACTTC. Protein sequence: CASGLQRDGQGGYEQYF. Full variable domain (outside the CDR3, taken from reference TRBV12-5 and TRBJ2-7): DARVTQTPRHKVTEMGQEVTMRCQPILGHNTVFWYRQTMMQGLELLAYFRNRAPLDDSGMPKDRFSAEMPDATLATLKIQPSEPRDSAVYFCASGLQRDGQGGYEQYFGPGTRLTVT.

This sequence joins TRBV6-1 and TRBJ1-2; D is possibly TRBD1 (6 bases). The CDR3 totals 13 residues. CDR1 and CDR2 (germline): MNHNS, SASEGT. V shed 8 bases and J shed 6 bases, with 16 bases lying between them. Here the CDR3 reads CASRTDRWDGYTF. CDR3 DNA: TGTGCCAGCCGGACAGACCGCTGGGATGGCTACACCTTC.

The CDR3 sequence: CAWSPDRGLYEQYF. The CDR3 DNA sequence: TGTGCCTGGAGCCCTGACAGGGGGCTTTACGAGCAGTACTTC. The V gene is TRBV30, the J gene TRBJ2-7, with 10 bases aligning to TRBD1. Germline V gene sequence: CDR1 GTSNPN, CDR2 SVGIG (reference sequence). The CDR3 totals 14 residues. The V segment lost 3 bases and the J segment 4 bases; nucleotides outside the gene matches: 6.

This clone occurred once. This chain uses TRBV5-8 with TRBJ2-7; D remains unclear. Germline V gene data show CDR1 as SGHTS and CDR2 as YDEGEE. The germline V and J ends were trimmed by 0 bases and 6 bases, with 16 bases remaining between them. There are 15 residues in the CDR3. CDR3 DNA sequence: TGTGCCAGCAGCTTGGAGCGACGGGCCAGGTCCGAGCAGTACTTC. This codes for CASSLERRARSEQYF.

The chain links TRBV19 to TRBJ1-3, with no clear D. Deletions cut 5 bases from V and 0 bases from J, with 11 bases between. The CDR3 covers 15 residues. Per germline, CDR1 LNHDA and CDR2 SQIVND (reference sequence). Here the CDR3 DNA reads TGTGCCAGTAGTCCTAAAGGTGACTCTGGAAACACCATATATTTT. It specifies CASSPKGDSGNTIYF. Filled out from reference TRBV19 and TRBJ1-3, the complete variable domain reads DGGITQSPKYLFRKEGQNVTLSCEQNLNHDAMYWYRQDPGQGLRLIYYSQIVNDFQKGDIAEGYSVSREKKESFPLTVTSAQKNPTAFYLCASSPKGDSGNTIYFGEGSWLTVV.

The genes are TRBV11-2 and TRBJ1-2, with D possibly being TRBD1 (5 bases). Germline V gene lookup returns CDR1 SGHAT and CDR2 FQNNGV. This CDR3 has 16 residues. Trimming left V 1 base short and J 4 bases short, with 16 bases between. CDR3 DNA sequence: TGTGCCAGCAGCTTAGTAGGAGGGGATCCAGTCTATGGCTACACCTTC. It specifies CASSLVGGDPVYGYTF. The variable domain in full, with the rest retrieved from reference TRBV11-2 and TRBJ1-2, is EAGVAQSPRYKIIEKRQSVAFWCNPISGHATLYWYQQILGQGPKLLIQFQNNGVVDDSQLPKDRFSAERLKGVDSTLKIQPAKLEDSAVYLCASSLVGGDPVYGYTFGSGTRLTVV.

The chain combines TRBV7-2 with TRBJ1-1; D call uncertain. The germline V gene has CDR1 SGHTA and CDR2 FQGNSA. Trimming shortened V by 3 bases and J by 8 bases, and 7 bases separated the two germline ends. The CDR3 spans 11 residues. CDR3 coding DNA: TGTGCCAGCAGCTTGTGGCAGGAAGCTTTCTTT. This encodes CASSLWQEAFF.

The chain has TRBV5-4 and TRBJ1-2; D remains ambiguous. The CDR3 covers 13 residues. The V end lost 6 bases, the J end lost 6 bases, and 15 bases lay between the germline ends. The germline V gene has CDR1 SGHNT and CDR2 YYREEE (reference sequence). In DNA form, the CDR3 reads TGTGCCAGCACCAAGGGCCCAAACGATGGCTACACCTTC. Protein product: CASTKGPNDGYTF.

The V and J genes are TRBV7-2 and TRBJ2-5, with a tentative D call TRBD2 (6 bases). Germline loops: CDR1 SGHTA, CDR2 FQGNSA. V shed 5 bases and J shed 2 bases, with 27 bases lying between them. The CDR3 length is 19 residues. CDR3 nucleotide sequence: TGTGCCAGCAGCCCGTTAATTCCTTACTTTGCGGGGACGCAAGAGACCCAGTACTTC. Its translation is CASSPLIPYFAGTQETQYF.

V gene TRBV5-4 combines with J gene TRBJ2-1; D assignment may be TRBD1 or TRBD2 (5 bases each). The CDR3 is made up of 16 amino acids. CDR1 SGHNT and CDR2 YYREEE come from the germline V gene (reference sequence). Between the trimmed V and J ends, which lost 4 bases and 6 bases, there was a span of 20 bases. CDR3 sequence (DNA): TGTGCCAGCAGCCCGGACCTGGGGGTTTCGGTCAATGAGCAGTTCTTC. Protein: CASSPDLGVSVNEQFF.

The chain has TRBV2 and TRBJ2-2, with 8 nucleotides matching TRBD1. V was clipped by 5 bases and J by 5 bases; unmatched bases: 10. CDR1 SNHLY and CDR2 FYNNEI come from the germline V gene. The CDR3 covers 16 residues. The CDR3 loop reads CASSPLQGVVTGELFF. The CDR3 region has the DNA TGTGCCAGCAGTCCTTTACAGGGGGTAGTAACCGGGGAGCTGTTTTTT.

The CDR3 is CASSQDRGRSPLHF. The CDR3 DNA reads TGTGCCAGCAGCCAGGACAGGGGGCGATCACCCCTCCACTTT. The chain combines TRBV7-9 with TRBJ1-6, with TRBD1 identical over 11 bases. Germline V lookup: CDR1 SEHNR, CDR2 FQNEAQ (reference sequence). The V and J ends lost 5 bases and 10 bases, in that order; junction bases with no gene match: 4. CDR3 length: 14 amino acids.

The V and J genes are TRBV19 and TRBJ2-7; 7 bases are shared with TRBD2. CDR1 is LNHDA, CDR2 SQIVND, per germline (reference sequence). The CDR3 length is 15 residues. After removal of 1 base from V and 4 bases from J, the junction contained 7 bases not matched to a gene. The CDR3 is CASSIAASGYYEQYF. The CDR3 bases are TGTGCCAGTAGTATAGCGGCTAGCGGCTATTACGAGCAGTACTTC.

The chain is built from TRBV4-1 and TRBJ2-2; 16 nucleotides agree with TRBD2. Looked up from germline, CDR1 is MGHRA and CDR2 is YSYEKL. After removal of 0 bases from V and 6 bases from J, the junction contained 7 bases not matched to a gene. The CDR3 spans 19 residues. DNA of the CDR3: TGCGCCAGCAGCCAAGATCGGGGACTAGCGGGAGGGCCATCCGGGGAGCTGTTTTTT. Translated, it gives CASSQDRGLAGGPSGELFF.

The gene calls are TRBV30 and TRBJ2-7; D possibly corresponds to TRBD2 (5 bases). The germline gives CDR1 GTSNPN, CDR2 SVGIG (reference sequence). CDR3 length equals 14 residues. CDR3: CAGGRANTDSQQYF. As DNA, the CDR3 is TGTGCTGGAGGAAGGGCAAACACCGATAGTCAGCAGTACTTC.

V and J are TRBV10-2 and TRBJ2-3, with 10 bases aligning to TRBD2. The germline V gene has CDR1 WSHSY and CDR2 SAAADI. This CDR3 comprises 17 residues. V shed 2 bases, J shed 5 bases, and the junction held 10 bases outside the gene matches. The CDR3: CASSEILAGARRDTQYF. In DNA form, the CDR3 reads TGCGCCAGCAGTGAGATCCTAGCGGGAGCCCGGAGAGATACGCAGTATTTT.

The chain carries TRBV5-1 and TRBJ2-5; no definite D call. The germline CDR1 and CDR2 sequences are SGHRS and YFSETQ. Deletions cut 0 bases from V and 11 bases from J, with 11 bases between. This CDR3 has 12 amino acids. CDR3 region: CASSLAESVQYF. DNA for the CDR3: TGCGCCAGCAGCTTGGCGGAGTCAGTTCAGTACTTC.

The chain employs TRBV7-3 and TRBJ2-1, with D tentatively TRBD2 (5 bases). Germline values: CDR1 SGHTA, CDR2 FQGTGA. Trimming took 2 bases from V and 0 from J, leaving 8 bases between them. The CDR3 is 15 amino acids. This CDR3 is CASSLAGRSYNEQFF. The DNA for the CDR3 is TGTGCCAGCAGCTTAGCGGGCCGCTCCTACAATGAGCAGTTCTTC.

Turning to this clone: At one of its ends the junction is not consistent with the germline gene, which may arise from a read error. The chain has TRBV7-7 and TRBJ2-5, with TRBD1 matching over 9 bases. CDR3 length equals 14 residues. Germline CDR1 reads SSHAT; CDR2 reads FNYEAQ (reference sequence). This CDR3 reads CASSSDRGEETQYF. As DNA, the CDR3 is TGTGCTAGCAGCTCGGACAGGGGAGAAGAGACCCAGTACTTC.

The chain joins TRBV6-5 to TRBJ2-5; 9 positions agree with TRBD2. V was pared by 6 bases and J by 4 bases, with 3 bases of the junction left unmatched. Germline CDR1 and CDR2: MNHEY and SVGAGI. This CDR3 contains 13 residues. CDR3 coding DNA: TGTGCCAGCAGGGCACTAGCGGGAGAGACCCAGTACTTC. This codes for CASRALAGETQYF.

This clone turned up a few times. J is TRBJ2-1 and V is TRBV5-1, with D possibly being TRBD2 (6 bases). V lost 2 bases to trimming and J lost 6 bases, with 12 bases between them. The length of the CDR3 is 14 residues. Looked up from germline, CDR1 is SGHRS and CDR2 is YFSETQ. CDR3 amino acids: CASSFGSLGNEQFF. CDR3 sequence (DNA): TGCGCCAGCAGCTTCGGGAGTTTGGGCAATGAGCAGTTCTTC.

V and J are TRBV4-3 and TRBJ1-3; 10 bases match TRBD1. This CDR3 region has 17 residues. The ends lost 3 bases at V and 3 bases at J; junction bases unmatched: 8. Per germline, CDR1 LGHNA and CDR2 YSLEER. The CDR3 region has the DNA TGCGCCAGCAGCCACAGCTGGGACAGGGGAGATGGAAACACCATATATTTT. It encodes CASSHSWDRGDGNTIYF.